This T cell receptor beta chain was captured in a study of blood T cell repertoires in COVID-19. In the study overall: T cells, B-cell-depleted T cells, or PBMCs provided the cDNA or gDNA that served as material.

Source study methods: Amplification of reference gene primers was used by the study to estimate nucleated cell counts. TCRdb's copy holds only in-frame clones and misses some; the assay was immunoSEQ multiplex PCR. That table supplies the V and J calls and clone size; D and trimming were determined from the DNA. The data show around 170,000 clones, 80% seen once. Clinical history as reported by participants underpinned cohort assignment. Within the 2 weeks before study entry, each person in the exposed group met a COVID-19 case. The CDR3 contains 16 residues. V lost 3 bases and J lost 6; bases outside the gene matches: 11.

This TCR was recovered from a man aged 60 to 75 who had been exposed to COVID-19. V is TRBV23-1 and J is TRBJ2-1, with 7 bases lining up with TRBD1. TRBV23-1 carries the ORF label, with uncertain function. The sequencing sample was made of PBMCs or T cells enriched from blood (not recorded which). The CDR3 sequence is CASSHPDRVRSNEQFF. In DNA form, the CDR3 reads TGCGCCAGCAGTCATCCTGACAGGGTGCGGAGCAATGAGCAGTTCTTC.